One and the same sample provided the 7 T cell receptor beta chains below, sequenced in a study of beta chain features in type 1 diabetes. Findings and limits, study-wide: Shorter TCRB CDR3s, moderately but significantly so, marked every one of the four CD4+ subsets in Type 1 diabetes patients.

Isolated RNA was reverse transcribed in full, so expressed TCRB transcripts were sequenced. TCRdb's copy holds only in-frame clones and misses some; the assay was immunoSEQ multiplex PCR. The table records hundreds of thousands of clones, about 14% of them present only once. The antigens of these receptors remain unknown. The sample comprised naive CD4+ T cells from blood. These receptors originate from a man between 18 and 29 years old with type 1 diabetes.

This chain links TRBV19 with TRBJ2-3, with D perhaps TRBD2 (6 bases). Looked up from germline, CDR1 is LNHDA and CDR2 is SQIVND (reference sequence). The CDR3 contains 16 residues. V was cut by 4 bases and J by 2 bases, with 16 bases left in between. CDR3 loop: CASSTHPRGNTDTQYF. DNA for the CDR3: TGTGCCAGTAGTACCCACCCTCGGGGGAACACAGATACGCAGTATTTT.

The chain employs TRBV7-3 and TRBJ2-1; TRBD2 agrees at 9 bases. The CDR3 consists of 18 residues. Germline values: CDR1 SGHTA, CDR2 FQGTGA. J lost 2 bases, V lost 2 bases, and 10 bases had no gene match. The DNA of the CDR3 is TGTGCCAGCAGCTTAGGGCCTTTAGGCGGGGGGGCCTACAATGAGCAGTTCTTC. Residues: CASSLGPLGGGAYNEQFF. The variable domain in full, with the rest retrieved from reference TRBV7-3 and TRBJ2-1, is GAGVSQTPSNKVTEKGKYVELRCDPISGHTALYWYRQSLGQGPEFLIYFQGTGAADDSGLPNDRFFAVRPEGSVSTLKIQRTERGDSAVYLCASSLGPLGGGAYNEQFFGPGTRLTVL.

This clone has more than one count but fewer than ten. The chain uses TRBV6-1 and TRBJ2-1, with no clear D. The CDR3 has 16 residues. CDR1 is MNHNS, CDR2 SASEGT, per germline. Between the trimmed V and J ends, which lost 0 bases and 0 bases, there was a span of 9 bases. The DNA for the CDR3 is TGTGCCAGCAGTGAAGCAGGAGCAATCTCCTACAATGAGCAGTTCTTC. It encodes CASSEAGAISYNEQFF.

In its sample, this clone was seen a few times. The J gene is TRBJ1-5, the V gene TRBV5-1, with D perhaps matching TRBD1 (6 bases). The CDR3 consists of 15 residues. V was cut by 0 bases and J by 3 bases, with 10 bases left in between. Germline-derived CDR1 and CDR2 are SGHRS and YFSETQ. The CDR3 sequence: CASSLAVGANQPQHF. CDR3 sequence (DNA): TGCGCCAGCAGCTTGGCCGTGGGGGCCAATCAGCCCCAGCATTTT.

The chain combines TRBV7-2 with TRBJ2-2, with 9 nucleotides matching TRBD1. The CDR3 covers 18 residues. V lost 1 base and J lost 5; bases outside the gene matches: 11. Germline CDR1 is SGHTA and CDR2 is FQGNSA. The CDR3 protein is CASSLGQGEASRTGELFF. In DNA, the CDR3 is TGTGCCAGCAGCTTAGGACAGGGGGAGGCGTCGAGGACCGGGGAGCTGTTTTTT. Drawing the rest from reference TRBV7-2 and TRBJ2-2, the complete variable domain is GAGVSQSPSNKVTEKGKDVELRCDPISGHTALYWYRQSLGQGLEFLIYFQGNSAPDKSGLPSDRFSAERTGGSVSTLTIQRTQQEDSAVYLCASSLGQGEASRTGELFFGEGSRLTVL.

The V gene is TRBV9, the J gene TRBJ2-1; D is possibly TRBD2 (6 bases). Trimming took 0 bases from V and 12 from J, leaving 16 bases between them. This CDR3 comprises 14 residues. CDR1 is SGDLS and CDR2 is YYNGEE in the germline V gene. The CDR3 nucleotides are TGTGCCAGCAGCGTAGCACCTAGCGAGGCTGGGCAGTTCTTC. The encoded protein is CASSVAPSEAGQFF.

The rearrangement joins TRBV18 to TRBJ1-5; D is unresolved. This CDR3 is 14 amino acids long. CDR1 and CDR2 (germline): KGHSH, LQKENI. V lost 2 bases, J lost 5 bases, and 10 bases lay in between. CDR3 nucleotide sequence: TGTGCCAGCTCACCAGGCAGGCAGTATCAGCCCCAGCATTTT. Its protein product is CASSPGRQYQPQHF.